The clone carrying this T cell receptor (beta chain) was detected only once. V shed 6 bases and J shed 6 bases, with 15 bases lying between them. The CDR3 is 15 residues long. Germline values: CDR1 SEHNR, CDR2 FQNEAQ (reference sequence). This record belongs to a study of cytomegalovirus exposure and HLA in healthy donors. Vbeta (60) and Jbeta (13) primers were used in the PCR. The protocol was immunoSEQ multiplex PCR, while the TCRdb copy is restricted to in-frame clones and leaves out a portion. In the table there are about 190,000 clones, around three quarters of which are singletons. The V call is TRBV7-9, the J call TRBJ1-6; a weak D match, TRBD1 (6 bases). The receptor was isolated from a woman between 18 and 29 years old in good health and CMV-seronegative. Sequencing input: PBMCs. The CDR3 loop reads CASSPFQDSNSPLHF. CDR3 nucleotides: TGTGCCAGCAGTCCATTTCAGGACAGTAATTCACCCCTCCACTTT.